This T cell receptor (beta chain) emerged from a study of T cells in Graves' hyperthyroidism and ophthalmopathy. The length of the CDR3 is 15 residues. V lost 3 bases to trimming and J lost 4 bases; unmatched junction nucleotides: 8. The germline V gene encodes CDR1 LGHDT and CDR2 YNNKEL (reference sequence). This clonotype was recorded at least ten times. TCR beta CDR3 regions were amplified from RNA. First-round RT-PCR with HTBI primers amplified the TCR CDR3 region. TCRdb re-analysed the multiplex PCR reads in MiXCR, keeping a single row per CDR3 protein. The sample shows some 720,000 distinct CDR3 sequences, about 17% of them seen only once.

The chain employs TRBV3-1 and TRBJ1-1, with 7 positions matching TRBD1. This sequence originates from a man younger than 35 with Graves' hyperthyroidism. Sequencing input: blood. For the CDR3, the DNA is TGTGCCAGCAGCCACCTCAGGGGGGCGGTCACTGAAGCTTTCTTT. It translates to CASSHLRGAVTEAFF.